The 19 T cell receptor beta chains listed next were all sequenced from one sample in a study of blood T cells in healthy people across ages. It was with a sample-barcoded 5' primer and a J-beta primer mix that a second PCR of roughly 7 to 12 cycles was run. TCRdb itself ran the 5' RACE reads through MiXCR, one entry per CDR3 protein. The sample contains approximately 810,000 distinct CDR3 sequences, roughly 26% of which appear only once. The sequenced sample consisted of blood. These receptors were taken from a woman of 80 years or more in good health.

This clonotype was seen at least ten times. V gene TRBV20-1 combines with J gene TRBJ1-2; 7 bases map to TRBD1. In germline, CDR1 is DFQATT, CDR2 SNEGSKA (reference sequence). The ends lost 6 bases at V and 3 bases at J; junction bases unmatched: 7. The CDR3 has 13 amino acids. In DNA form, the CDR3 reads TGCAGTGCCTTGACAGGGCAACACTATGGCTACACCTTC. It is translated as CSALTGQHYGYTF.

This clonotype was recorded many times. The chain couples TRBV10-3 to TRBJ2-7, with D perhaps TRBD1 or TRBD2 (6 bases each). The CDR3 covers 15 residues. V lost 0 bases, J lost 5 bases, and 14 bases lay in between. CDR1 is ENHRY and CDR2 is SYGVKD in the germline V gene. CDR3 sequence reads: CAISESKGGRNEQYF. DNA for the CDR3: TGTGCCATCAGTGAGTCGAAAGGGGGGCGTAACGAGCAGTACTTC.

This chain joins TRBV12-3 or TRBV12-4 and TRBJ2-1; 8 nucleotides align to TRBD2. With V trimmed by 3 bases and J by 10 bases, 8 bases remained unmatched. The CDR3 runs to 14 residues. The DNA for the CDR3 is TGTGCCAGCAGTTTTGTTAGCGGGGTGTCCGAGCAGTTCTTC. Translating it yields CASSFVSGVSEQFF.

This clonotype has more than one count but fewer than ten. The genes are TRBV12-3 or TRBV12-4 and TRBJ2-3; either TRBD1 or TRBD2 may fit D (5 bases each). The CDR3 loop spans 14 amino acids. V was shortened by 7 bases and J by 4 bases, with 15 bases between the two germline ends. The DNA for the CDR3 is TGTGCCAGCATCACTAGAGGGGCAGCAGATACGCAGTATTTT. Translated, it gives CASITRGAADTQYF.

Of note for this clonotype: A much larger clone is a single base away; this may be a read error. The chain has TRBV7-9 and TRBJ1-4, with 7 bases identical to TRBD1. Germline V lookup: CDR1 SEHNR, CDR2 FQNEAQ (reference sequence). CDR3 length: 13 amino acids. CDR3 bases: TGTGCCGGCAGCTTAGAGGGGGCCGCAAAACTGTTTTTT. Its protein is CAGSLEGAAKLFF.

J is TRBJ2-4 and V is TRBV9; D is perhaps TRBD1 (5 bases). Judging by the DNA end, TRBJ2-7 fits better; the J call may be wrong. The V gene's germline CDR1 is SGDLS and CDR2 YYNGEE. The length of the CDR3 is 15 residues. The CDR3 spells CASSVEVSGIYEQYF. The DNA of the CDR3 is TGTGCCAGCAGCGTAGAAGTTTCAGGGATCTACGAGCAGTACTTC.

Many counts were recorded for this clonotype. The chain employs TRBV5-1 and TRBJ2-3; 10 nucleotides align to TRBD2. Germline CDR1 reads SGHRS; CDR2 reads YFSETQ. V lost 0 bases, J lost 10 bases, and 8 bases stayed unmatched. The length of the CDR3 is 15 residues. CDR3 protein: CASSLAGGLARAQYF. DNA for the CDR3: TGCGCCAGCAGCTTGGCCGGGGGACTAGCGAGGGCGCAGTATTTT. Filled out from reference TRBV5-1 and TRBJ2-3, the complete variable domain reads KAGVTQTPRYLIKTRGQQVTLSCSPISGHRSVSWYQQTPGQGLQFLFEYFSETQRNKGNFPGRFSGRQFSNSRSEMNVSTLELGDSALYLCASSLAGGLARAQYFGPGTRLTVL.

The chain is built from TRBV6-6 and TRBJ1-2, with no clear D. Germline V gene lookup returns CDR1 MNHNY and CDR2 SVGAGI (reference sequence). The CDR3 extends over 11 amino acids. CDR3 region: CAAAGGYGYTF. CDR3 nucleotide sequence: TGTGCTGCAGCGGGTGGCTATGGCTACACCTTC.

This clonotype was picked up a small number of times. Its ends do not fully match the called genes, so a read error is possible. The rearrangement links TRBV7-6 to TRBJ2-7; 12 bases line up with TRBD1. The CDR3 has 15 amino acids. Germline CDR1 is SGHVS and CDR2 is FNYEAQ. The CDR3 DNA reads TGTGCCGGCAGCCCAGCCGGGACAGGGGGCAGGGAGCAGTACTTC. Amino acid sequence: CAGSPAGTGGREQYF. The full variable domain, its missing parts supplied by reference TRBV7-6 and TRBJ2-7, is GAGVSQSPRYKVTKRGQDVALRCDPISGHVSLYWYRQALGQGPEFLTYFNYEAQQDKSGLPNDRFSAERPEGSISTLTIQRTEQRDSAMYRCAGSPAGTGGREQYFGPGTRLTVT.

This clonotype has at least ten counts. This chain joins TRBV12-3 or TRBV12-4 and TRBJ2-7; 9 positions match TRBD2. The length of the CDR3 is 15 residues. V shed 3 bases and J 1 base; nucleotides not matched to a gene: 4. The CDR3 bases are TGTGCCAGCAGTTTTGGTAGCGGGGGTTCCTACGAGCAGTACTTC. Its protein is CASSFGSGGSYEQYF.

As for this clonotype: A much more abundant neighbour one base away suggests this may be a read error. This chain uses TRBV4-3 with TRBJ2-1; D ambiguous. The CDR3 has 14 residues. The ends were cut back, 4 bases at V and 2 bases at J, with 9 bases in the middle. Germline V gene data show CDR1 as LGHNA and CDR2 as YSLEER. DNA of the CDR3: TGCGCCAGCAGCCCATCCTCCCCCTACAATGAGCAGTTCTTC. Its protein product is CASSPSSPYNEQFF.

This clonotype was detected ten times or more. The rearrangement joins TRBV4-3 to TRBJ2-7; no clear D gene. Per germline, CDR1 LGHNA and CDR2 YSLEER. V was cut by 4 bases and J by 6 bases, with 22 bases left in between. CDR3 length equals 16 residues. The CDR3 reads CASSPQMDVRLGEQYF. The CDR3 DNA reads TGCGCCAGCAGCCCACAGATGGACGTCCGGCTTGGCGAGCAGTACTTC.

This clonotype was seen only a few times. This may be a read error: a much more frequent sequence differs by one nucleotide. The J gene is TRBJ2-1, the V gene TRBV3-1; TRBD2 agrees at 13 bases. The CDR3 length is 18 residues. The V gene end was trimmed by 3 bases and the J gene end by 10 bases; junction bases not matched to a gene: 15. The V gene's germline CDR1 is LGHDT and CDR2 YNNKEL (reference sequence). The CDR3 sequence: CASSQGQHRLAGGYEQFF. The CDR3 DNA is TGTGCCAGCAGCCAGGGACAGCATCGACTAGCGGGGGGATACGAGCAGTTCTTC.

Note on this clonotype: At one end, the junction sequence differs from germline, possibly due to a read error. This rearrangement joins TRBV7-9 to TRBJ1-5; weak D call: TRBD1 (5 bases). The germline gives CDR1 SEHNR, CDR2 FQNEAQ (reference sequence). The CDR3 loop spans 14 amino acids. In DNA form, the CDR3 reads TGTGCCGGCAGCTTAGGGGAGTGGAATCAGCCCCAGCATTTT. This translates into CAGSLGEWNQPQHF.

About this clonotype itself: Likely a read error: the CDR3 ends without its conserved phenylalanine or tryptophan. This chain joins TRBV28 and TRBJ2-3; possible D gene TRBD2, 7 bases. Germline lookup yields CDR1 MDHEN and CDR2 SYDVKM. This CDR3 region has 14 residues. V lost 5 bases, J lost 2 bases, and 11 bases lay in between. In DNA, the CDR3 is TGTGCCAGCAGTCTACGGGGGGCCACAGATACGCAGTATTCT. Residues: CASSLRGATDTQYS.

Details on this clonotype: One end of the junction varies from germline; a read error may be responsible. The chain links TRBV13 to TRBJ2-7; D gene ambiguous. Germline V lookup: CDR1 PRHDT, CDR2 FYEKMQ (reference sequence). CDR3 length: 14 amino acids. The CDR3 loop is CTSSPSPDSYEQYF. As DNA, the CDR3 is TGTACCAGCAGCCCCTCCCCAGACTCCTACGAGCAGTACTTC.

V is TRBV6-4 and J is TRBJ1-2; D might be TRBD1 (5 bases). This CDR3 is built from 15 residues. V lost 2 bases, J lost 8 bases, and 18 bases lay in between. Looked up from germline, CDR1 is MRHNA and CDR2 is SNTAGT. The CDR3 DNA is TGTGCCAGCAGTGACGCGAGCGGACGGGGACGGGGCTACACCTTC. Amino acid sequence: CASSDASGRGRGYTF.

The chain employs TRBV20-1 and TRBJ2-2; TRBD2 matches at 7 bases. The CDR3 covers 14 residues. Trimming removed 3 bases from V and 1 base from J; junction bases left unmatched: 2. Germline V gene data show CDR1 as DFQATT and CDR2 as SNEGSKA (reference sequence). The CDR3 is CSASGLVNTGELFF. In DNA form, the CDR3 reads TGCAGTGCTAGTGGACTAGTGAACACCGGGGAGCTGTTTTTT.

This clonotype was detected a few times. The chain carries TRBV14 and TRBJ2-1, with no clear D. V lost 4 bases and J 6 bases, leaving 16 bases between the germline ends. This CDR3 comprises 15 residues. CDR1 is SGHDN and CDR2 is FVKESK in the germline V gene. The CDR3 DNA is TGTGCCAGCAGCCTTAATGGCCTTAGGATCAATGAGCAGTTCTTC. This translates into CASSLNGLRINEQFF.